Included here is one TCR beta chain sequence, with context. The entry originates in a study of Ad26.COV2.S vaccination and SARS-CoV-2 variants. Noted treatment: 15 to 20 received Ad26.COV2.S at low or high dose, single or two shots; several received placebo; per-sample allocation not given. Day 63 after the first injection of vaccine or placebo was the sampling time. Using immunoSEQ multiplex PCR, the repertoire was profiled, and TCRdb retains in-frame clones only, with some absent. The sample records roughly 700,000 clones, about 90% being singletons. The CDR3 is 15 residues long. Sequenced material: peripheral blood, taken in a trial of Ad26.COV2.S vaccine versus placebo. The chain has TRBV21-1 and TRBJ2-1; the table's D call, TRBD2, was not checked against the DNA. TRBV21-1 is described as a pseudogene. This clonotype was obtained from a person aged 18-60 years who received the Ad26.COV2.S COVID-19 vaccine or a placebo. CDR3 DNA sequence: TGTGCCAGCATTGGGACTAGCGGCTCCTACAATGAGCAGTTCTTC. Its translation is CASIGTSGSYNEQFF.